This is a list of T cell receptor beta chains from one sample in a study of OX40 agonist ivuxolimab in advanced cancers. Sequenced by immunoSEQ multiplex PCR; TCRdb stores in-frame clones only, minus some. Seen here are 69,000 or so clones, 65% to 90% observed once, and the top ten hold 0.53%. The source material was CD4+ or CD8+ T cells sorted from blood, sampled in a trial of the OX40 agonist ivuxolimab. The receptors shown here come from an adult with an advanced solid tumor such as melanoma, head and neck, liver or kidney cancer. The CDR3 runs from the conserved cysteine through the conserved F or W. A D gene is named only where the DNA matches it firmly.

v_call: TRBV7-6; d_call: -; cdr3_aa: CASSLQGSVGSPLHF
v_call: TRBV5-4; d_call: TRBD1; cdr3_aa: CASSLRQGGKAFF
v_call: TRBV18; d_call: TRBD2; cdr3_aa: CASSRGREGQFF
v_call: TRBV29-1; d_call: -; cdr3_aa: CSVAKGVSYEQYF
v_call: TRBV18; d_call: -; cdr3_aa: CASSPPGRVSGANVLTF
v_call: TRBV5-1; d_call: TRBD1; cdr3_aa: CASSLDRTGAAEAFF
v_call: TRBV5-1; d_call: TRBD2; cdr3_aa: CASSPSGVETQYF
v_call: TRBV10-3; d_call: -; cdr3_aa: CAIRGTQDVGAQYF
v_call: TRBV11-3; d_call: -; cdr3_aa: CASSFEPQTTYEQYF
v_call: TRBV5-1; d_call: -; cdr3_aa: CASSWTGETQYF
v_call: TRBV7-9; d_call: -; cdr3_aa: CASSFRDPRSAAQYF
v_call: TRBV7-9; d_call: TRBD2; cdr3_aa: CASSLFRSGGAGETQYF
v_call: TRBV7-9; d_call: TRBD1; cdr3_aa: CASSDRDRGKDGYTF
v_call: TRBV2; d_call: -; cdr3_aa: CASSLVGGYTF
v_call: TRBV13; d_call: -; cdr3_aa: CASSLWGRGQNSPLHF
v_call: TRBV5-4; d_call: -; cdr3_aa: CASSWGAYEQYF
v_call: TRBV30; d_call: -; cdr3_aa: CASNRGVGEKLFF